These 20 T cell receptor beta chains originate from one sample sequenced in a study of shared T cell receptors in the human thymus. Sequencing used immunoSEQ multiplex PCR; TCRdb keeps in-frame clones, though not all of them. The data contain roughly 660,000 clones, approximately 90% of them singletons. The same data also contributed to another study, on human thymus T cells.

Input material: thymocytes. These receptors were obtained from a boy younger than two with a congenital heart defect.

The chain employs TRBV10-3 and TRBJ2-7; 9 nucleotides line up with TRBD2. CDR3 length: 15 amino acids. Germline CDR1 and CDR2: ENHRY and SYGVKD. Unmatched junction bases numbered 7, after V lost 3 bases and J lost 4 bases. CDR3 sequence: CAISESGRSHYEQYF. The CDR3 coding sequence is TGTGCCATCAGTGAAAGCGGGAGGTCCCATTACGAGCAGTACTTC.

This chain links TRBV9 with TRBJ2-7; 9 nucleotides agree with TRBD2. J gave up 7 bases and V 0 bases, and 20 bases lay outside the gene matches. The CDR3 contains 19 residues. From germline, CDR1 is SGDLS and CDR2 YYNGEE. The CDR3 loop reads CASSVALSGSSEPPTEQYF. CDR3 sequence (DNA): TGTGCCAGCAGCGTAGCTCTTAGCGGGAGTTCAGAACCACCGACAGAGCAGTACTTC.

This clone was found once. The chain employs TRBV6-1 and TRBJ2-1; 8 bases map to TRBD1. The V segment lost 0 bases and the J segment 5 bases; nucleotides outside the gene matches: 6. From germline, CDR1 is MNHNS and CDR2 SASEGT. CDR3 length: 16 residues. The CDR3 sequence: CASSEALGRGHNEQFF. In DNA form, the CDR3 reads TGTGCCAGCAGTGAAGCGCTTGGCAGGGGGCACAATGAGCAGTTCTTC.

A single count supports this clone. The rearrangement uses TRBV2 and TRBJ2-5, with 9 bases matching TRBD2. The CDR3 covers 18 residues. Germline loops: CDR1 SNHLY, CDR2 FYNNEI. V lost 2 bases and J lost 2; bases outside the gene matches: 12. The CDR3 sequence is CASSELLVSGSIQETQYF. The CDR3 DNA reads TGTGCCAGCAGTGAACTCCTTGTTAGCGGGAGCATTCAAGAGACCCAGTACTTC. The entire variable domain, with the rest obtained from reference TRBV2 and TRBJ2-5, is as follows: EPEVTQTPSHQVTQMGQEVILRCVPISNHLYFYWYRQILGQKVEFLVSFYNNEISEKSEIFDDQFSVERPDGSNFTLKIRSTKLEDSAMYFCASSELLVSGSIQETQYFGPGTRLLVL.

This chain joins TRBV5-6 and TRBJ2-3; a possible D gene is TRBD2 (6 bases). Germline V gene sequence: CDR1 SGHDT, CDR2 YYEEEE. V lost 2 bases and J 4 bases, leaving 14 bases between the germline ends. This CDR3 has 15 residues. The CDR3 here is CASSFWRGAADTQYF. CDR3 DNA: TGTGCCAGCAGCTTTTGGAGGGGAGCAGCAGATACGCAGTATTTT.

This clone was detected only once. The chain links TRBV7-8 to TRBJ2-1, with 8 positions matching TRBD2. Germline loops: CDR1 SGHVS, CDR2 FQNEAQ. The CDR3 sequence is 19 residues long. V gave up 1 base and J gave up 3 bases; unmatched junction bases: 14. In DNA, the CDR3 is TGTGCCAGCAGCTTAGTTAGATTTACCGGGACTAGGATCTACAATGAGCAGTTCTTC. Translating it yields CASSLVRFTGTRIYNEQFF.

This sequence joins TRBV7-2 and TRBJ2-1, with 7 bases lining up with TRBD2. The CDR3 covers 16 residues. Germline CDR1 is SGHTA and CDR2 is FQGNSA. Unmatched junction bases numbered 5, after V lost 1 base and J lost 2 bases. The CDR3 nucleotides are TGTGCCAGCAGCTTAGATGGCGGGGGACCCTACAATGAGCAGTTCTTC. Translation: CASSLDGGGPYNEQFF.

This clone was seen just once. The rearrangement joins TRBV6-5 to TRBJ1-2; TRBD1 matches 8 bases. The CDR3 contains 12 residues. The J segment lost 13 bases and the V segment lost 2 bases, leaving 6 bases of the junction unmatched. Germline V gives CDR1 MNHEY, CDR2 SVGAGI. For the CDR3, the DNA is TGTGCCAGCAGTTACGTGGAGGGACAGGTCACCTTC. It yields the protein CASSYVEGQVTF.

The chain links TRBV6-6 to TRBJ1-2; 10 nucleotides agree with TRBD1. Germline V gene lookup returns CDR1 MNHNY and CDR2 SVGAGI (reference sequence). J gave up 2 bases and V 2 bases, and 2 bases lay outside the gene matches. The CDR3 contains 15 residues. DNA for the CDR3: TGTGCCAGCAGTTACAAGACAGGGGGCAACTATGGCTACACCTTC. This sequence encodes CASSYKTGGNYGYTF.

The gene calls are TRBV11-2 and TRBJ2-2, with 14 bases identical to TRBD2. This CDR3 has 20 amino acids. CDR1 and CDR2 (germline): SGHAT, FQNNGV. V was clipped by 0 bases and J by 0 bases; unmatched bases: 6. In nucleotides, the CDR3 is TGTGCCAGCAGCTTAGATCAAGGACTAGCGGGAGGCCCGAACACCGGGGAGCTGTTTTTT. Protein product: CASSLDQGLAGGPNTGELFF.

This clone was seen a single time. The V call is TRBV11-2, the J call TRBJ2-1, with D possibly being TRBD2 (6 bases). Germline assignment: CDR1 SGHAT and CDR2 FQNNGV. CDR3 length: 16 residues. Trimming took off 5 bases at V and 9 bases at J, with 23 bases between the two ends. In nucleotides, the CDR3 is TGTGCCAGCAGCCCCCTCCGAGCGGGCCTTGGGGTTGAGCAGTTCTTC. Translating it yields CASSPLRAGLGVEQFF.

The count of this clone is one. This chain links TRBV6-5 with TRBJ1-2; 7 nucleotides match TRBD1. The germline V gene encodes CDR1 MNHEY and CDR2 SVGAGI. V shed 6 bases and J 4 bases; nucleotides not matched to a gene: 8. The CDR3 consists of 14 residues. CDR3 DNA: TGTGCCAGCAGACCCCGGGACAGACCCTATGGCTACACCTTC. As protein: CASRPRDRPYGYTF.

V usage is TRBV5-6 and J usage is TRBJ2-7; 10 nucleotides agree with TRBD1. Germline loops: CDR1 SGHDT, CDR2 YYEEEE. The CDR3 length is 16 residues. The V gene end was trimmed by 0 bases and the J gene end by 0 bases; junction bases not matched to a gene: 3. The CDR3 nucleotides read TGTGCCAGCAGCTTGGGTGACAGGGGGCCCTCCTACGAGCAGTACTTC. Translating it yields CASSLGDRGPSYEQYF. The variable domain in full, with the rest retrieved from reference TRBV5-6 and TRBJ2-7, is DAGVTQSPTHLIKTRGQQVTLRCSPKSGHDTVSWYQQALGQGPQFIFQYYEEEERQRGNFPDRFSGHQFPNYSSELNVNALLLGDSALYLCASSLGDRGPSYEQYFGPGTRLTVT.

This chain links TRBV28 with TRBJ2-7; 7 nucleotides align to TRBD1. Trimming removed 7 bases from V and 2 bases from J; junction bases left unmatched: 17. The CDR3 spans 17 residues. The germline CDR1 and CDR2 sequences are MDHEN and SYDVKM. The CDR3 here is CASTLPPRAGGTYEQYF. The CDR3 DNA follows: TGTGCCAGCACCCTCCCACCCCGGGCAGGGGGAACCTACGAGCAGTACTTC.

The chain links TRBV4-1 to TRBJ2-5; D is possibly TRBD2 (6 bases). Germline values: CDR1 MGHRA, CDR2 YSYEKL. The CDR3 loop spans 16 amino acids. V was cut by 0 bases and J by 3 bases, with 14 bases left in between. The CDR3 DNA follows: TGCGCCAGCAGCCAAGATCGGAGACTAGACGAAGAGACCCAGTACTTC. It yields the protein CASSQDRRLDEETQYF.

V gene TRBV27 combines with J gene TRBJ1-5; no reliable D call. V lost 5 bases and J lost 2, with 13 bases in between. CDR3 length equals 15 residues. The germline V gene encodes CDR1 MNHEY and CDR2 SMNVEV (reference sequence). The CDR3 here is CASSLRAFGNQPQHF. CDR3 DNA: TGTGCCAGCAGTCTCCGCGCTTTTGGCAATCAGCCCCAGCATTTT.

A few counts support this clone. The chain couples TRBV7-2 to TRBJ2-3, with 9 bases lining up with TRBD1. The CDR3 is 18 amino acids. Germline lookup yields CDR1 SGHTA and CDR2 FQGNSA. Trimming took 3 bases from V and 2 from J; bases not matched to a gene: 12. The CDR3 protein is CASSLEPLGTGYTDTQYF. CDR3 sequence (DNA): TGTGCCAGCAGCTTGGAACCTTTGGGGACAGGGTACACAGATACGCAGTATTTT.

A remark on this clone: This specimen includes other DNA sequences encoding the same CDR3. The gene calls are TRBV28 and TRBJ2-7, with 8 bases identical to TRBD1. With V trimmed by 3 bases and J by 4 bases, 5 bases remained unmatched. The CDR3 has 14 residues. The germline CDR1 and CDR2 sequences are MDHEN and SYDVKM. The CDR3 sequence: CASSLGDRGYEQYF. CDR3 DNA sequence: TGTGCCAGCAGTTTGGGAGACAGGGGATACGAGCAGTACTTC.

The chain joins TRBV28 to TRBJ2-5, with D possibly TRBD1 on 6 matching bases. The germline gives CDR1 MDHEN, CDR2 SYDVKM. The CDR3 spans 16 residues. V was trimmed by 0 bases and J by 2 bases, leaving 13 bases between them. CDR3 protein: CASSLCGDRSQETQYF. The CDR3 nucleotides are TGTGCCAGCAGTTTATGTGGAGACAGGAGTCAAGAGACCCAGTACTTC.

The chain links TRBV5-1 to TRBJ2-7; no definite D call. V lost 4 bases and J 3 bases, leaving 8 bases between the germline ends. The CDR3 runs to 12 residues. Germline V CDR1 and CDR2: SGHRS, YFSETQ. The CDR3 is CASSRYGYEQYF. The CDR3 DNA follows: TGCGCCAGCAGCCGCTATGGCTACGAGCAGTACTTC.